A selection of T cell receptor beta chains follows, all from one sample in a study of human T cells and chemical hapten exposure. TCRdb reanalysed the RACE reads using MiXCR and keeps one entry per CDR3 protein. The sample has tens of thousands of distinct CDR3 sequences; roughly 10% are singletons. The material sequenced was whole blood, taken in connection with sensitization to the hapten diphenylcyclopropenone (DPC). These receptors all stem from a woman aged 40 to 50 with alopecia areata. Some clones in this sample may be carry-over from other donors' samples. Each CDR3 is given with its conserved first and last residue. Each record gives: J gene, clone size, D gene, V gene, CDR3 DNA, CDR3 protein. The D gene is left open where the match is weak. For some rows the clone size is stated as once, few or many, or as a class when expanded; others skip it.

TRBJ2-3	-	TRBD1	TRBV28	TGTGCCAGCACCGACAGGGGGCTAGATACGCAGTATTTT	CASTDRGLDTQYF
TRBJ2-5	few	TRBD1	TRBV7-7	TGTGCTAGCAGCGTAATCAGGGGGCCCCAAGAGACCCAGTACTTC	CASSVIRGPQETQYF
TRBJ2-7	-	-	TRBV18	TGTGCCAGCTCACCACCCGCGTATCCCTACGAGCAGTACTTC	CASSPPAYPYEQYF
TRBJ1-2	few	-	TRBV5-5	TGTGCCAGCAGCTTGGGGGTTAACTATGGCTACACCTTC	CASSLGVNYGYTF
TRBJ1-5	-	TRBD1	TRBV4-2	TGTGCCAGCAGCCAAGATTTGCGGACAGGGTACAATCAGCCCCAGCATTTT	CASSQDLRTGYNQPQHF
TRBJ1-2	many	TRBD1	TRBV6-2/TRBV6-3	TGTGCCAGCAGTGGTACAGGGGCCTCGGATGGCTACACCTTC	CASSGTGASDGYTF
TRBJ2-2	-	-	TRBV3-1	TGTGCCAGCCTAAACCGTCTGGGGATTAACACCGGGGAGCTGTTTTTT	CASLNRLGINTGELFF
TRBJ2-1	few	TRBD1	TRBV15	TGTGCCACCCGGACAGGGGCCCACAATGAGCAGTTCTTC	CATRTGAHNEQFF
TRBJ2-1	-	TRBD2	TRBV6-2/TRBV6-3	TGTGCCAGCAGTTACTCGACCCGAGCGGGGGCGTACAATGAGCAGTTCTTC	CASSYSTRAGAYNEQFF
TRBJ1-5	-	-	TRBV12-5	TGTGCTAGTGGTTTGGTACTTGGGTCGCCCCAGCATTTT	CASGLVLGSPQHF
TRBJ2-6	few	-	TRBV7-3	TGTGCCAGCAGCTTAGGACCAGGGGCCGGGGCCAACGTCCTGACTTTC	CASSLGPGAGANVLTF
TRBJ1-4	-	-	TRBV11-2	TGTGCCAGCAGCTTCCGAGACGGCAGGGGTGAAAAACTGTTTTTT	CASSFRDGRGEKLFF
TRBJ2-7	few	TRBD1	TRBV29-1	TGCAGCGTTGCAGGGGGTTACGAGCAGTACTTC	CSVAGGYEQYF
TRBJ1-3	-	-	TRBV9	TGTGCCAGCAGCGCCACCGGGATTCTCTCTGGAAACACCATATATTTT	CASSATGILSGNTIYF
TRBJ1-1	-	-	TRBV4-2	TGTGCCAGCAGCCAAGTGGGCGGGGGCGCGTTGGCTTTCTTT	CASSQVGGGALAFF
TRBJ2-2	many	TRBD1	TRBV6-2/TRBV6-3	TGTGCCAGCAGTTACTTGTCCGGGACAGGGAACACCGGGGAGCTGTTTTTT	CASSYLSGTGNTGELFF
TRBJ2-7	few	TRBD1	TRBV4-1	TGCGCCAGCAGCCAAAGACAGGGGGCCAACGAGCAGTACTTC	CASSQRQGANEQYF
TRBJ1-5	many	-	TRBV7-8	TGTGCCAGCAGCCCGCTTATGGGGGTGATGAGCAATCAGCCCCAGCATTTT	CASSPLMGVMSNQPQHF
TRBJ2-1	few	-	TRBV20-1	TGCAGTGCTAGGGGCATGGATGAGCAGTTCTTC	CSARGMDEQFF
TRBJ2-1	-	-	TRBV6-5	TGTGCCAGCAGTTACTCAGGGGGACCCAATGAGCAGTTCTTC	CASSYSGGPNEQFF
TRBJ1-2	few	-	TRBV18	TGTGCCAGCTCAGCCATCCCAGGGGAGCCGGCTGGCTACACCTTC	CASSAIPGEPAGYTF
TRBJ1-5	many	TRBD1	TRBV12-3/TRBV12-4	TGTGCCAGCAGCCCAACGACAGGGGGCCGGGAGCCCCAGCATTTT	CASSPTTGGREPQHF
TRBJ2-1	-	TRBD2	TRBV5-1	TGCGCCAGCCGGGGGGCTAGCGGGATAATATCCGCTGATGAGCAGTTCTTC	CASRGASGIISADEQFF
TRBJ2-3	-	-	TRBV7-9	TGTGCCAGCAGCTTAGATGCCGGGATGGGCACAGATACGCAGTATTTT	CASSLDAGMGTDTQYF
TRBJ2-1	many	TRBD2	TRBV20-1	TGCAGTGCTATGACTAGCGGGTGGCAAACGGGGGCCAACTACAATGAGCAGTTCTTC	CSAMTSGWQTGANYNEQFF
TRBJ2-6	few	-	TRBV5-4	TGTGCCAGCAGCTTGACCCTCAGCTCTGGGGCCAACGTCCTGACTTTC	CASSLTLSSGANVLTF
TRBJ2-2	many	-	TRBV30	TGTGCCTGGAGTAGGGGGGGGTCCCTCACCGGGGAGCTGTTTTTT	CAWSRGGSLTGELFF
TRBJ1-1	many	TRBD1	TRBV18	TGTGCCAGCTCACAGTGGACAGGAGCGAACACTGAAGCTTTCTTT	CASSQWTGANTEAFF
TRBJ2-1	-	-	TRBV6-2/TRBV6-3	TGTGCCAGCAGTTACCCGAATGAGCAGTTCTTC	CASSYPNEQFF
TRBJ2-7	-	TRBD2	TRBV6-5	TGTGCCAGCAGTTACTCGAGATCTAGCGGGAGCATTTGGGAGCAGTACTTC	CASSYSRSSGSIWEQYF
TRBJ1-1	-	-	TRBV29-1	TGCAGCGCCGAAGGGGGACTGCTGAACACTGAAGCTTTCTTT	CSAEGGLLNTEAFF
TRBJ1-5	-	-	TRBV6-2/TRBV6-3	TGTGCCAGCAGTTACCTCTGGAATCAGCCCCAGCATTTT	CASSYLWNQPQHF
TRBJ1-5	many	TRBD1	TRBV7-9	TGTGCCAGCAGCCTAGCTATGGCAGGGGGCGGTCAGCCCCAGCATTTT	CASSLAMAGGGQPQHF
TRBJ2-3	few	-	TRBV6-2/TRBV6-3	TGTGCCAGCAGTTACTCGAAAATAGATACGCAGTATTTT	CASSYSKIDTQYF
TRBJ2-7	few	TRBD2	TRBV6-6	TGTGCCAGCAGTCCTCTAGCGGGAGGGGCCGAGCAGTACTTC	CASSPLAGGAEQYF